This TCR beta chain came from a study of kidney transplant recipient with SARS-CoV-2 infection. TCRdb reprocessed the reads with MiXCR, giving one entry per CDR3 protein. The table lists approximately 240,000 distinct CDR3 sequences, around 28% of them singletons. V shed 5 bases and J shed 8 bases, with 15 bases lying between them. The CDR3 spans 13 residues. The source material was a blood sample, sampled at baseline and on day 111 from a kidney transplant recipient. The TCR originated in a male patient younger than 45 who had COVID-19 and was a kidney transplant recipient. Some T cells may be the graft donor's. The V gene is TRBV12-3 or TRBV12-4, the J gene TRBJ1-2; D is perhaps TRBD1 (5 bases). This CDR3 is CASSLGTRGGYTF. The DNA of the CDR3 is TGTGCCAGCAGTCTCGGGACTCGAGGAGGCTACACCTTC.